The next 29 T cell receptor beta chains were all read from a single sample in a study of beta chain features in type 1 diabetes. Expressed TCRB transcripts were sequenced after all isolated RNA was converted to cDNA. Some clones are missing from TCRdb's copy, which holds only in-frame ones; the method was immunoSEQ multiplex PCR. The table lists tens of thousands of clones, roughly 50% of them singletons. The specimen sequenced was stem cell memory CD4+ T cells from blood. The source of these receptors is a woman aged 25 to 39 in good health.

The chain couples TRBV7-3 to TRBJ2-1; 9 nucleotides match TRBD2. The CDR3 runs to 15 residues. Germline loops: CDR1 SGHTA, CDR2 FQGTGA. J lost 3 bases, V lost 5 bases, and 5 bases had no gene match. For the CDR3, the DNA is TGTGCCAGCAGCCAGACAGCGGGGGGCTACAATGAGCAGTTCTTC. Translating gives CASSQTAGGYNEQFF.

The rearrangement uses TRBV7-6 and TRBJ2-2; 8 bases agree with TRBD1. Germline V gene sequence: CDR1 SGHVS, CDR2 FNYEAQ. The CDR3 is 16 amino acids. The V gene end was trimmed by 5 bases and the J gene end by 1 base; junction bases not matched to a gene: 6. The CDR3, as DNA: TGTGCCAGCAGCCCAAGACAGGGGTTGAACACCGGGGAGCTGTTTTTT. Residues: CASSPRQGLNTGELFF.

The J gene is TRBJ1-1, the V gene TRBV7-3; 8 bases line up with TRBD1. Germline V gene sequence: CDR1 SGHTA, CDR2 FQGTGA. This CDR3 has 15 amino acids. Trimming removed 6 bases from V and 2 bases from J; junction bases left unmatched: 8. As DNA, the CDR3 is TGTGCCAGCAGTCCAACAGGGGGAGGAAACACTGAAGCTTTCTTT. It yields the protein CASSPTGGGNTEAFF.

V is TRBV19 and J is TRBJ2-2; 11 bases fit TRBD1. Germline CDR1 LNHDA, CDR2 SQIVND (reference sequence). V was pared by 1 base and J by 4 bases, with 5 bases of the junction left unmatched. This CDR3 spans 17 amino acids. In nucleotides, the CDR3 is TGTGCCAGTAGTATAGGCCCCGGGACAGGGGGCACCGGGGAGCTGTTTTTT. Translation: CASSIGPGTGGTGELFF.

The sample holds a few counts of this clone. The chain uses TRBV9 and TRBJ2-1; 10 bases are shared with TRBD2. With V trimmed by 0 bases and J by 7 bases, 4 bases remained unmatched. This CDR3 comprises 15 residues. Per germline, CDR1 SGDLS and CDR2 YYNGEE. The CDR3 here is CASSVAASGRNEQFF. CDR3 nucleotides: TGTGCCAGCAGCGTAGCTGCTAGCGGGAGAAATGAGCAGTTCTTC.

The table lists this clone with a few counts. The V call is TRBV19, the J call TRBJ2-4; 7 bases fit TRBD1. Germline V lookup: CDR1 LNHDA, CDR2 SQIVND (reference sequence). The CDR3 covers 15 residues. With 6 bases clipped from V and 1 base from J, the junction kept 6 bases outside the gene matches. The CDR3 loop is CASRRQGLAKNIQYF. The CDR3 DNA sequence: TGTGCCAGTAGGCGACAGGGTTTGGCCAAAAACATTCAGTACTTC.

In regard to this clone: Sequence at one end of the junction differs from germline and may be a read error. The CDR3 region has the DNA TGTGCCAGCAGTTACGCGGCTATACCCCAAGGGACCCAGTACTTC. This gives the protein CASSYAAIPQGTQYF. The rearrangement uses TRBV6-5 and TRBJ2-5; D ambiguous. This CDR3 is 15 amino acids long. Germline assignment: CDR1 MNHEY and CDR2 SVGAGI.

The CDR3 loop is CASGAQGGEQYF. CDR3 nucleotide sequence: TGCGCCAGCGGGGCCCAGGGGGGAGAGCAGTACTTC. The chain has TRBV10-2 and TRBJ2-5; perhaps TRBD1 as D (7 bases). Trimming pared 8 bases from V and 11 bases from J, leaving 18 bases between. In germline, CDR1 is WSHSY, CDR2 SAAADI. This CDR3 spans 12 amino acids.

This chain links TRBV5-4 with TRBJ2-7; a possible D gene is TRBD2 (6 bases). V was clipped by 0 bases and J by 3 bases, with 10 bases between them. The V gene's germline CDR1 is SGHNT and CDR2 YYREEE (reference sequence). This CDR3 spans 14 amino acids. The CDR3 here is CASSLVVGSYEQYF. In DNA form, the CDR3 reads TGTGCCAGCAGCTTGGTCGTCGGGAGCTACGAGCAGTACTTC.

This chain connects TRBV9 to TRBJ2-7, with D possibly matching TRBD2 (5 bases). Trimming cost V 2 bases and J 7 bases, with 13 bases left between them. The CDR3 has 13 amino acids. The germline V gene has CDR1 SGDLS and CDR2 YYNGEE. The CDR3: CASSVVIGGEQYF. The CDR3 region has the DNA TGTGCCAGCAGCGTGGTAATAGGCGGGGAGCAGTACTTC.

This clone was observed once. The genes are TRBV5-6 and TRBJ2-7, with TRBD2 matching over 12 bases. Germline lookup yields CDR1 SGHDT and CDR2 YYEEEE. The length of the CDR3 is 14 residues. V was clipped by 4 bases and J by 3 bases; unmatched bases: 2. CDR3 residues: CASSQLAGGYEQYF. CDR3 DNA sequence: TGTGCCAGCAGCCAACTAGCGGGAGGCTACGAGCAGTACTTC.

Worth noting for this clone: Compared with germline, one end of the junction differs, possibly owing to a read error. The V gene is TRBV7-7, the J gene TRBJ2-5; 7 bases line up with TRBD1. Germline V gene data show CDR1 as SSHAT and CDR2 as FNYEAQ (reference sequence). This CDR3 spans 14 amino acids. Here the CDR3 DNA reads TGTGCTAGCAGCCCGACAGGGTCACAAGAGACCCAGTACTTC. Its translation: CASSPTGSQETQYF.

This clone has just a few counts. The chain recombines TRBV7-9 with TRBJ1-2; the D is unclear. The length of the CDR3 is 12 residues. Germline assignment: CDR1 SEHNR and CDR2 FQNEAQ (reference sequence). V shed 4 bases and J shed 7 bases, with 10 bases lying between them. CDR3 DNA: TGTGCCAGCAGCTCTGGGCCCCTTGGCTACACCTTC. Translating it yields CASSSGPLGYTF.

This clone was seen a few times. The V call is TRBV6-4, the J call TRBJ2-1; D may be TRBD1 (5 bases). Germline-derived CDR1 and CDR2 are MRHNA and SNTAGT. This CDR3 is built from 15 residues. V shed 4 bases and J shed 7 bases, with 17 bases lying between them. The CDR3 reads CASSGGSGAPNEQFF. The CDR3 DNA reads as TGTGCCAGCAGTGGGGGTTCTGGGGCACCTAATGAGCAGTTCTTC.

J is TRBJ2-7 and V is TRBV7-9, with 7 bases matching TRBD1. The CDR3 runs 12 residues. Germline loops: CDR1 SEHNR, CDR2 FQNEAQ (reference sequence). The trim removed 6 bases at V and 6 bases at J, leaving 5 bases unmatched. CDR3 sequence (DNA): TGTGCCAGCAGTCGACAGGGTCGCGAGCAGTACTTC. It yields the protein CASSRQGREQYF. The variable domain in full, with the rest retrieved from reference TRBV7-9 and TRBJ2-7, is DTGVSQNPRHKITKRGQNVTFRCDPISEHNRLYWYRQTLGQGPEFLTYFQNEAQLEKSRLLSDRFSAERPKGSFSTLEIQRTEQGDSAMYLCASSRQGREQYFGPGTRLTVT.

The V call is TRBV9, the J call TRBJ2-3, with 11 nucleotides matching TRBD2. V shed 2 bases, J shed 1 base, and the junction held 3 bases outside the gene matches. The CDR3 totals 16 residues. CDR1 is SGDLS and CDR2 is YYNGEE in the germline V gene. This chain's CDR3 is CASSVLAGGGTDTQYF. DNA of the CDR3: TGTGCCAGCAGCGTGCTAGCGGGAGGTGGCACAGATACGCAGTATTTT.

The genes are TRBV2 and TRBJ2-2, with a weak D call TRBD2 (5 bases). Per the germline V gene, CDR1 is SNHLY and CDR2 is FYNNEI. The CDR3 loop spans 15 amino acids. DNA for the CDR3: TGTGCAGGGTGTTCGGGGAGCTCGAACACCGGGGAGCTGTTTTTT. This gives the protein CAGCSGSSNTGELFF. Based on the CDR3 plus reference TRBV2 and TRBJ2-2, the full variable domain is EPEVTQTPSHQVTQMGQEVILRCVPISNHLYFYWYRQILGQKVEFLVSFYNNEISEKSEIFDDQFSVERPDGSNFTLKIRSTKLEDSAMYFCAGCSGSSNTGELFFGEGSRLTVL.

This chain uses TRBV6-6 with TRBJ2-1; 8 bases align to TRBD1. The germline CDR1 and CDR2 sequences are MNHNY and SVGAGI (reference sequence). The trim removed 7 bases at V and 2 bases at J, leaving 7 bases unmatched. This CDR3 has 15 residues. The CDR3 region is CASTPDRVAYNEQFF. As DNA, the CDR3 is TGTGCCAGCACCCCGGACAGGGTCGCCTACAATGAGCAGTTCTTC.

The rearrangement joins TRBV7-2 to TRBJ2-7; TRBD1 aligns across 7 bases. Germline V gene lookup returns CDR1 SGHTA and CDR2 FQGNSA. The CDR3 sequence is 14 residues long. V lost 7 bases, J lost 3 bases, and 9 bases stayed unmatched. The CDR3 DNA is TGTGCCAGCAACCGGGACAGCCAGTTCTACGAGCAGTACTTC. As protein: CASNRDSQFYEQYF.

The gene calls are TRBV7-9 and TRBJ2-3, with D tentatively TRBD2 (7 bases). The CDR3 is made up of 17 amino acids. V was pared by 3 bases and J by 4 bases, with 20 bases between. Germline V CDR1 and CDR2: SEHNR, FQNEAQ (reference sequence). CDR3 nucleotide sequence: TGTGCCAGCAGCTTTGTGGGAGGGCCGGAGGGGGCAGATACGCAGTATTTT. Translated, it gives CASSFVGGPEGADTQYF.

This clone was picked up a small number of times. The V gene is TRBV2, the J gene TRBJ1-4, with D perhaps matching TRBD1 (5 bases). CDR1 and CDR2 from the germline V gene are SNHLY and FYNNEI. The V end lost 1 base, the J end lost 11 bases, and 11 bases lay between the germline ends. This CDR3 is built from 13 residues. For the CDR3, the DNA is TGTGCCAGCAGTGAAGGACAGAATCTGAAACTGTTTTTT. Translated, it gives CASSEGQNLKLFF.

This clone has just a few counts. The chain employs TRBV19 and TRBJ2-6; D gene ambiguous. This CDR3 spans 16 amino acids. Trimming cost V 4 bases and J 0 bases, with 10 bases left between them. CDR1 is LNHDA, CDR2 SQIVND, per germline (reference sequence). CDR3 sequence reads: CASSRSDGSGANVLTF. In DNA, the CDR3 is TGTGCCAGTAGTAGGAGTGACGGCTCTGGGGCCAACGTCCTGACTTTC. Complete variable domain (other parts from reference TRBV19 and TRBJ2-6): DGGITQSPKYLFRKEGQNVTLSCEQNLNHDAMYWYRQDPGQGLRLIYYSQIVNDFQKGDIAEGYSVSREKKESFPLTVTSAQKNPTAFYLCASSRSDGSGANVLTFGAGSRLTVL.

A few counts support this clone. V usage is TRBV19 and J usage is TRBJ1-5; D is perhaps TRBD1 (5 bases). Germline lookup yields CDR1 LNHDA and CDR2 SQIVND (reference sequence). This CDR3 region has 15 residues. Trimming removed 5 bases from V and 5 bases from J, with 16 bases in between. The CDR3 loop is CASSWRGGSDQPQHF. CDR3 nucleotides: TGTGCCAGTAGTTGGAGGGGAGGCTCAGATCAGCCCCAGCATTTT.

The chain's CDR3 is CASSLKGAGSTEAFF. The DNA for the CDR3 is TGTGCCAGCAGCTTGAAGGGGGCTGGGAGCACTGAAGCTTTCTTT. The chain couples TRBV7-9 to TRBJ1-1; TRBD1 matches 7 bases. Per the germline V gene, CDR1 is SEHNR and CDR2 is FQNEAQ (reference sequence). Trimming took 3 bases from V and 4 from J; bases not matched to a gene: 8. The CDR3 spans 15 residues. Variable domain in full (rest from reference TRBV7-9 and TRBJ1-1): DTGVSQNPRHKITKRGQNVTFRCDPISEHNRLYWYRQTLGQGPEFLTYFQNEAQLEKSRLLSDRFSAERPKGSFSTLEIQRTEQGDSAMYLCASSLKGAGSTEAFFGQGTRLTVV.

The chain combines TRBV29-1 with TRBJ1-1, with TRBD1 identical over 9 bases. The CDR3 runs 15 residues. The germline V gene has CDR1 SQVTM and CDR2 ANQGSEA. Trimming took 0 bases from V and 8 from J; bases not matched to a gene: 10. The CDR3 sequence: CSVEDKFFDRGEAFF. CDR3 bases: TGCAGCGTTGAAGATAAATTTTTCGACAGGGGGGAAGCTTTCTTT.

This clone was seen only once. The chain joins TRBV7-3 to TRBJ2-3; tentative D call: TRBD2 (6 bases). The CDR3 extends over 16 amino acids. CDR1 SGHTA and CDR2 FQGTGA come from the germline V gene. The V and J ends lost 4 bases and 6 bases respectively, with 20 bases between them. CDR3 sequence (DNA): TGTGCCAGCAGCTACAACCCCGGGACTCATGGGGATACGCAGTATTTT. This gives the protein CASSYNPGTHGDTQYF. The full variable domain, its missing parts supplied by reference TRBV7-3 and TRBJ2-3, is GAGVSQTPSNKVTEKGKYVELRCDPISGHTALYWYRQSLGQGPEFLIYFQGTGAADDSGLPNDRFFAVRPEGSVSTLKIQRTERGDSAVYLCASSYNPGTHGDTQYFGPGTRLTVL.

This clone came up a few times. This sequence joins TRBV6-6 and TRBJ2-3; TRBD1 aligns across 10 bases. J gave up 2 bases and V 4 bases, and 3 bases lay outside the gene matches. CDR1 and CDR2 from the germline V gene are MNHNY and SVGAGI (reference sequence). The CDR3 loop spans 15 amino acids. This CDR3 reads CASSFGTGVTDTQYF. In nucleotides, the CDR3 is TGTGCCAGCAGTTTCGGGACAGGGGTCACAGATACGCAGTATTTT.

DNA of the CDR3: TGCAGCGTTGACCTCCTCCCTTCGGGGAAGAGAACCTCAACTAATGAAAAACTGTTTTTT. Translating gives CSVDLLPSGKRTSTNEKLFF. The rearrangement links TRBV29-1 to TRBJ1-4, with D unclear. V lost 3 bases, J lost 0 bases, and 26 bases lay in between. The CDR3 is 20 residues long. Per the germline V gene, CDR1 is SQVTM and CDR2 is ANQGSEA.

The chain recombines TRBV7-3 with TRBJ2-1; 15 bases agree with TRBD2. CDR1 SGHTA and CDR2 FQGTGA come from the germline V gene. With V trimmed by 5 bases and J by 9 bases, 5 bases remained unmatched. The CDR3 covers 15 residues. The CDR3 nucleotides read TGTGCCAGCAGCGCTGGACTAGCGGGAGGGACTGAGCAGTTCTTC. Protein sequence: CASSAGLAGGTEQFF.